These 10 T cell receptor beta chains came from one sample sequenced in a study of cytomegalovirus exposure and HLA in healthy donors. The study ran its PCR with 60 Vbeta and 13 Jbeta primers. Assay: immunoSEQ multiplex PCR; the TCRdb copy retains only in-frame clones and omits some. Of approximately 150,000 clones in the sample, approximately 82% are singletons; the top ten hold more than 1.5%. The source material was PBMCs. The receptors were gathered from a woman aged 40 to 49 in good health and CMV-seronegative.

The rearrangement links TRBV19 to TRBJ1-4, with 9 bases identical to TRBD1. V dropped 9 bases and J dropped 2; count of bases not matched to a gene: 10. The CDR3 has 16 amino acids. The germline V gene encodes CDR1 LNHDA and CDR2 SQIVND (reference sequence). The CDR3 DNA sequence: TGTGCCAGCAGTCGCGGACAGGGGCGGACTAATGAAAAACTGTTTTTT. This translates into CASSRGQGRTNEKLFF.

The V gene is TRBV9, the J gene TRBJ2-1, with 7 bases lining up with TRBD2. CDR1 is SGDLS, CDR2 YYNGEE, per germline. V trimming: 4 bases; J trimming: 5 bases; junction bases outside the gene matches: 12. The CDR3 is 16 amino acids. CDR3 region: CASSPYSGISDNEQFF. In DNA, the CDR3 is TGTGCCAGCAGCCCCTACAGCGGGATATCAGACAATGAGCAGTTCTTC.

The chain couples TRBV2 to TRBJ2-1; 7 bases line up with TRBD2. Germline V gene sequence: CDR1 SNHLY, CDR2 FYNNEI. The CDR3 loop spans 16 amino acids. The V gene end was trimmed by 8 bases and the J gene end by 1 base; junction bases not matched to a gene: 11. CDR3 coding DNA: TGTGCCAGCCGTCTCGGGGCTAGCGGTTCCTACAATGAGCAGTTCTTC. It specifies CASRLGASGSYNEQFF.

The gene calls are TRBV4-2 and TRBJ2-1, with 11 bases identical to TRBD2. CDR1 is LGHNA, CDR2 YNFKEQ, per germline. After removal of 0 bases from V and 0 bases from J, the junction contained 10 bases not matched to a gene. The CDR3 has 20 residues. CDR3 bases: TGTGCCAGCAGCCAAGAGACTAGCGGGACCCTTGTCGGCTCCTACAATGAGCAGTTCTTC. This translates into CASSQETSGTLVGSYNEQFF.

V usage is TRBV18 and J usage is TRBJ2-1; the D is unclear. The CDR3 sequence is 14 residues long. The V and J ends lost 2 bases and 7 bases respectively, with 12 bases between them. Germline loops: CDR1 KGHSH, CDR2 LQKENI. CDR3 DNA sequence: TGTGCCAGCTCACCATCGTCGGGTGAGAATGAGCAGTTCTTC. This encodes CASSPSSGENEQFF.

The genes are TRBV29-1 and TRBJ1-4; D remains ambiguous. The germline V gene encodes CDR1 SQVTM and CDR2 ANQGSEA. This CDR3 has 14 residues. V gave up 7 bases and J gave up 8 bases, with 20 bases separating them. The CDR3 reads CSAYLAWEGEKLFF. DNA of the CDR3: TGCAGCGCCTACCTCGCTTGGGAGGGCGAAAAACTGTTTTTT.

The chain links TRBV5-5 to TRBJ1-3; D uncertain. Trimming took 0 bases from V and 4 from J, leaving 8 bases between them. Germline loops: CDR1 SGHKS, CDR2 YYEKEE (reference sequence). The CDR3 runs to 14 residues. The CDR3 nucleotides read TGTGCCAGCAGCTTGGGGCCAGAAGGAAACACCATATATTTT. It specifies CASSLGPEGNTIYF.

The gene calls are TRBV7-2 and TRBJ2-7, with D tentatively TRBD2 (5 bases). The CDR3 contains 16 residues. Per the germline V gene, CDR1 is SGHTA and CDR2 is FQGNSA. Between the trimmed V and J ends, which lost 3 bases and 0 bases, there was a span of 15 bases. CDR3 bases: TGTGCCAGCAGCTTTGGGCGAGGGCATAGCTCCTACGAGCAGTACTTC. Protein sequence: CASSFGRGHSSYEQYF.

The chain has TRBV6-1 and TRBJ1-2; 8 nucleotides agree with TRBD1. V gave up 3 bases and J gave up 8 bases; unmatched junction bases: 11. CDR1 is MNHNS, CDR2 SASEGT, per germline. CDR3 length: 15 residues. DNA for the CDR3: TGTGCCAGCAGTGAGACAGAACAGGGGGTAAAGGGCTACACCTTC. Translating it yields CASSETEQGVKGYTF.

The J gene is TRBJ1-5, the V gene TRBV6-6; tentatively, D is TRBD1 (6 bases). V was pared by 5 bases and J by 6 bases, with 14 bases between. This CDR3 region has 14 residues. From germline, CDR1 is MNHNY and CDR2 SVGAGI (reference sequence). CDR3 residues: CASSIRGGRQPQHF. The CDR3 region has the DNA TGTGCCAGCAGTATACGGGGGGGGCGTCAGCCCCAGCATTTT.